Following are 19 T cell receptor beta chains from one sample sequenced in a study of cytomegalovirus exposure and HLA in healthy donors. Measured with immunoSEQ multiplex PCR; TCRdb has only the in-frame clones, and not every one. This table has approximately 97,000 clones, over 85% appearing once. Specimen: PBMCs. The receptors here all came from a woman under 40 in good health and CMV-seropositive.

This clone was observed once. The rearrangement links TRBV19 to TRBJ2-3, with 9 bases fitting TRBD2. Trimming took 3 bases from V and 2 from J; bases not matched to a gene: 9. This CDR3 has 17 residues. Germline V gene data show CDR1 as LNHDA and CDR2 as SQIVND (reference sequence). Here the CDR3 reads CASSITTLAGPTDTQYF. CDR3 DNA sequence: TGTGCCAGTAGTATTACGACGCTAGCGGGACCCACAGATACGCAGTATTTT.

The rearrangement joins TRBV5-1 to TRBJ2-1, with 7 bases identical to TRBD2. The ends lost 3 bases at V and 0 bases at J; junction bases unmatched: 6. Germline values: CDR1 SGHRS, CDR2 YFSETQ. The CDR3 has 16 amino acids. The CDR3 nucleotides are TGCGCCAGCAGCTATGAGCGGGGAAGCTCCTACAATGAGCAGTTCTTC. Protein sequence: CASSYERGSSYNEQFF.

The rearrangement uses TRBV25-1 and TRBJ1-4, with 9 positions matching TRBD1. CDR3 length: 15 residues. Trimming at V came to 2 bases and at J to 4 bases, leaving 2 bases not matched to a gene. The germline gives CDR1 MGHDK, CDR2 SYGVNS. This CDR3 is CASSEGTGINEKLFF. The CDR3 bases are TGTGCCAGCAGTGAAGGGACAGGGATTAATGAAAAACTGTTTTTT.

The V call is TRBV28, the J call TRBJ1-2; the match to TRBD1 covers 7 bases. The CDR3 consists of 16 residues. After removal of 6 bases from V and 4 bases from J, the junction contained 14 bases not matched to a gene. Germline CDR1 and CDR2: MDHEN and SYDVKM. CDR3 DNA sequence: TGTGCCAGCAGACCTACGAGGGGGCTTAACTCCTATGGCTACACCTTC. Translated: CASRPTRGLNSYGYTF.

CDR3 sequence: CASSLYPGQRRFGNTIYF. As DNA, the CDR3 is TGTGCCAGCAGTTTATACCCCGGACAGCGGCGGTTTGGAAACACCATATATTTT. The chain carries TRBV28 and TRBJ1-3; D may be TRBD1 (6 bases). Germline V lookup: CDR1 MDHEN, CDR2 SYDVKM. This CDR3 region has 18 residues. Trimming took off 1 base at V and 3 bases at J, with 19 bases between the two ends.

This sequence joins TRBV6-1 and TRBJ1-3; D possibly corresponds to TRBD1 (5 bases). CDR1 MNHNS and CDR2 SASEGT come from the germline V gene. This CDR3 comprises 15 residues. V dropped 2 bases and J dropped 8 bases, with 16 bases sitting between them. CDR3 in amino acids: CASSESRVQSDTIYF. Here the CDR3 DNA reads TGTGCCAGCAGTGAAAGCAGGGTTCAAAGTGACACCATATATTTT.

The chain recombines TRBV9 with TRBJ2-3, with TRBD1 as a possible D gene (6 bases). The CDR3 extends over 15 amino acids. The germline V and J ends were trimmed by 2 bases and 5 bases, with 15 bases remaining between them. Germline V gives CDR1 SGDLS, CDR2 YYNGEE. The CDR3 loop is CASSVYSGAVDTQYF. The CDR3 DNA is TGTGCCAGCAGCGTGTATTCAGGGGCGGTAGATACGCAGTATTTT. Full variable domain (remainder filled in from reference TRBV9 and TRBJ2-3): DSGVTQTPKHLITATGQRVTLRCSPRSGDLSVYWYQQSLDQGLQFLIQYYNGEERAKGNILERFSAQQFPDLHSELNLSSLELGDSALYFCASSVYSGAVDTQYFGPGTRLTVL.

Remarks on this clone: Other DNA sequences in the same sample also yield this CDR3. V is TRBV5-1 and J is TRBJ2-5; perhaps TRBD1 as D (5 bases). This CDR3 is built from 14 residues. Germline V gene data show CDR1 as SGHRS and CDR2 as YFSETQ. V gave up 0 bases and J gave up 1 base, with 7 bases separating them. This CDR3 reads CASSLGGVQETQYF. The CDR3 DNA sequence: TGCGCCAGCAGCTTGGGGGGCGTCCAAGAGACCCAGTACTTC.

V and J are TRBV19 and TRBJ2-7; 8 nucleotides agree with TRBD2. The germline V gene has CDR1 LNHDA and CDR2 SQIVND (reference sequence). The length of the CDR3 is 16 residues. The J segment lost 0 bases and the V segment lost 2 bases, leaving 6 bases of the junction unmatched. The CDR3 region has the DNA TGTGCCAGTAGTATACTAGCGGGCGGAAGCTCCTACGAGCAGTACTTC. It specifies CASSILAGGSSYEQYF.

The rearrangement joins TRBV4-1 to TRBJ2-3; TRBD2 agrees at 8 bases. The CDR3 is 18 residues long. Germline V lookup: CDR1 MGHRA, CDR2 YSYEKL. Trimming cost V 0 bases and J 4 bases; bases outside gene matches: 12. The CDR3 loop reads CASSQDAPGPGGADTQYF. The CDR3 bases are TGCGCCAGCAGCCAAGACGCGCCGGGTCCGGGAGGGGCAGATACGCAGTATTTT.

The J gene is TRBJ2-2, the V gene TRBV4-1, with TRBD2 identical over 9 bases. V lost 4 bases and J lost 7; bases outside the gene matches: 7. The germline V gene encodes CDR1 MGHRA and CDR2 YSYEKL. The CDR3 contains 15 residues. CDR3 sequence reads: CASSPRTSDIGELFF. CDR3 coding DNA: TGCGCCAGCAGCCCAAGGACTAGCGACATCGGGGAGCTGTTTTTT.

Here the CDR3 reads CASSLTGGNQPQHF. The CDR3 nucleotides are TGTGCCAGCAGTTTGACAGGGGGCAATCAGCCCCAGCATTTT. J is TRBJ1-5 and V is TRBV28, with TRBD1 matching over 8 bases. Per the germline V gene, CDR1 is MDHEN and CDR2 is SYDVKM. The CDR3 is 14 residues long. The J segment lost 2 bases and the V segment lost 3 bases, leaving 0 bases of the junction unmatched.

The CDR3 sequence: CASSLAGGLDTQYF. CDR3 in DNA: TGTGCCAGCAGCCTCGCGGGGGGGTTGGATACGCAGTATTTT. The V call is TRBV9, the J call TRBJ2-3; 9 nucleotides line up with TRBD2. Germline trimming cut 4 bases from V and 6 bases from J; bases unmatched to any gene: 6. Germline V gene data show CDR1 as SGDLS and CDR2 as YYNGEE. CDR3 length: 14 residues.

This chain connects TRBV4-2 to TRBJ2-5, with 7 positions matching TRBD1. The CDR3 is 13 residues long. Germline V gene sequence: CDR1 LGHNA, CDR2 YNFKEQ. With V trimmed by 2 bases and J by 5 bases, 2 bases remained unmatched. The CDR3 loop is CASSQQGDETQYF. Here the CDR3 DNA reads TGTGCCAGCAGCCAACAGGGGGACGAGACCCAGTACTTC.

The chain combines TRBV5-4 with TRBJ1-2, with 7 nucleotides matching TRBD1. Germline V gene sequence: CDR1 SGHNT, CDR2 YYREEE (reference sequence). The CDR3 contains 14 residues. V lost 3 bases, J lost 0 bases, and 2 bases stayed unmatched. The CDR3 coding sequence is TGTGCCAGCAGCTGGGACAGTACTAACTATGGCTACACCTTC. Its protein is CASSWDSTNYGYTF.

This clone appeared once. This sequence joins TRBV4-2 and TRBJ2-3; D may be TRBD2 (5 bases). The CDR3 runs to 15 residues. Germline lookup yields CDR1 LGHNA and CDR2 YNFKEQ. Between the trimmed V and J ends, which lost 5 bases and 5 bases, there was a span of 17 bases. CDR3 DNA sequence: TGTGCCAGCAGCTTGGGTGCGACGGGAATAGATACGCAGTATTTT. Amino acids: CASSLGATGIDTQYF.

The V call is TRBV11-2, the J call TRBJ2-7, with unresolved D. V lost 0 bases to trimming and J lost 1 base, with 4 bases between them. From germline, CDR1 is SGHAT and CDR2 FQNNGV. There are 13 residues in the CDR3. The CDR3, as DNA: TGTGCCAGCAGCTTAGAGAGGTCCTACGAGCAGTACTTC. Its translation is CASSLERSYEQYF.

This chain uses TRBV29-1 with TRBJ2-7; 11 bases fit TRBD2. Germline V gives CDR1 SQVTM, CDR2 ANQGSEA. This CDR3 has 15 residues. Trimming at V came to 3 bases and at J to 0 bases, leaving 4 bases not matched to a gene. For the CDR3, the DNA is TGCAGCGTTGAGCTCGGACTAGCGGGCTCCTACGAGCAGTACTTC. This translates into CSVELGLAGSYEQYF.

The chain couples TRBV9 to TRBJ2-2; a weak D match, TRBD2 (7 bases). V was shortened by 3 bases and J by 8 bases, with 17 bases between the two germline ends. CDR1 is SGDLS and CDR2 is YYNGEE in the germline V gene. The CDR3 is 15 residues long. CDR3 DNA: TGTGCCAGCAGCGCCCGGGGGGCCTCCGGGGGGGAGCTGTTTTTT. This encodes CASSARGASGGELFF.